These T cell receptor beta chains were read from a single sample in a study of vaccination effects on CD4 cells after COVID-19. Their recognized antigens are unknown. Repertoires were generated with immunoSEQ multiplex PCR, while TCRdb's copy carries only in-frame clones and drops some. Counted here are about 50,000 clones, about 70% occurring once; the ten biggest clones make up roughly 15%. Sequenced material: CD4+ T cells from PBMCs cultured with HCoV-OC43 spike peptides, taken after COVID-19 vaccination. These receptors all stem from a human donor who received a COVID-19 vaccine. The CDR3 runs from the conserved cysteine through the conserved F or W. The D gene is left open where the match is weak. Where a row states a size, it is once, few, many or the class of an expanded clone; other rows omit it.

d_call clone_size j_call v_call cdr3_aa cdr3_nt
TRBD1 NA TRBJ2-7 TRBV19 CASSETGGYEQYF TGTGCCAGTAGCGAAACAGGGGGCTACGAGCAGTACTTC
TRBD1 few TRBJ2-7 TRBV9 CASSSGTGSYEQYF TGTGCCAGCAGCTCCGGGACAGGGTCCTACGAGCAGTACTTC
TRBD2 NA TRBJ2-1 TRBV10-3 CAISDRRTSAYNEQFF TGTGCCATCAGTGATAGGAGGACTAGCGCCTATAATGAGCAGTTCTTC
NA NA TRBJ1-1 TRBV6-1 CASSEAGRRGYSEAFF TGTGCCAGCAGTGAAGCGGGCAGGCGTGGTTACAGTGAAGCTTTCTTT
NA once TRBJ1-2 TRBV10-3 CAISGQTGAINYGYTF TGTGCCATCAGTGGGCAGACAGGCGCTATTAACTATGGCTACACCTTC
NA NA TRBJ1-1 TRBV7-6 CASSLDLQPPGPMIRTEAFF TGTGCCAGCAGCTTAGATCTACAGCCGCCGGGACCGATGATAAGGACTGAAGCTTTCTTT
TRBD1 NA TRBJ2-3 TRBV27 CASRLIGGGGDTQYF TGTGCCAGCAGGCTAATAGGGGGCGGCGGAGATACGCAGTATTTT
TRBD2 NA TRBJ2-1 TRBV24-1 CATSENSPGLAGGRGEQFF TGTGCCACCAGTGAAAATTCCCCGGGACTAGCGGGGGGGCGGGGTGAGCAGTTCTTC
TRBD1 NA TRBJ1-2 TRBV7-9 CASSLDEGAGYGYTF TGTGCCAGCAGCTTAGATGAGGGGGCGGGCTATGGCTACACCTTC
NA NA TRBJ2-7 TRBV4-1 CASRRGQAYEQYF TGCGCCAGCAGGCGGGGTCAGGCCTACGAGCAGTACTTC
NA NA TRBJ2-5 TRBV29-1 CSVEDGGRETPVRTQYF TGCAGCGTTGAAGATGGAGGCAGGGAAACTCCTGTAAGGACCCAGTACTTC
NA few TRBJ1-1 TRBV10-1 CASSETAMNTEAFF TGCGCCAGCAGTGAGACAGCCATGAACACTGAAGCTTTCTTT
NA NA TRBJ1-1 TRBV29-1 CSVGLGTNTEAFF TGCAGCGTTGGATTGGGGACGAACACTGAAGCTTTCTTT
TRBD1 NA TRBJ1-2 TRBV27 CASRYRGSYYGYTF TGTGCCAGCAGATACAGGGGGAGCTACTATGGCTACACCTTC
NA once TRBJ2-5 TRBV24-1 CATSDPRDSRRETQYF TGTGCCACCAGTGACCCAAGAGACTCCCGACGGGAGACCCAGTACTTC
TRBD2 NA TRBJ2-1 TRBV24-1 CAPAPWERDGYNEQFF TGTGCCCCCGCCCCTTGGGAGCGGGACGGATACAATGAGCAGTTCTTC
TRBD2 NA TRBJ2-7 TRBV24-1 CATSGLSRGLAGALSYEQYF TGTGCCACCAGTGGCCTATCCAGGGGACTAGCGGGGGCCCTATCCTACGAGCAGTACTTC
NA NA TRBJ1-2 TRBV15 CATSPGRGGYTF TGTGCCACCAGTCCAGGGAGGGGAGGCTACACCTTC
NA NA TRBJ2-7 TRBV18 CASSETTGAYEQYF TGTGCCAGCTCAGAAACGACAGGAGCCTACGAGCAGTACTTC
NA NA TRBJ1-4 TRBV5-8 CASSLDTGKNEKLFF TGTGCCAGCAGCTTGGATACAGGGAAGAATGAAAAACTGTTTTTT
TRBD1 NA TRBJ2-4 TRBV27 CASSLGTGAKNIQYF TGTGCCAGCAGCCTTGGGACAGGGGCCAAAAACATTCAGTACTTC
NA NA TRBJ1-2 TRBV5-6 CASSGQQRDYGYTF TGTGCCAGCAGCGGTCAACAACGAGACTATGGCTACACCTTC
NA NA TRBJ1-1 TRBV5-1 CASSLDLNTEAFF TGCGCCAGCAGCTTGGACCTCAACACTGAAGCTTTCTTT
NA NA TRBJ1-5 TRBV6-5 CASRGFSNQPQHF TGTGCCAGCAGGGGGTTTAGCAATCAGCCCCAGCATTTT
TRBD1 few TRBJ1-1 TRBV6-5 CASSRPGQGNTEAFF TGTGCCAGCTCTCGACCGGGACAGGGGAACACTGAAGCTTTCTTT
NA NA TRBJ2-7 TRBV2 CASSVGRGAYEQYF TGTGCCAGCAGCGTAGGCAGGGGGGCCTACGAGCAGTACTTC
TRBD2 NA TRBJ2-3 TRBV7-9 CASRGGKHTQYF TGTGCCAGCAGGGGGGGGAAGCATACGCAGTATTTT
NA few TRBJ1-3 TRBV6-5 CASSSAITAGNTIYF TGTGCCAGCAGTTCAGCGATAACCGCTGGAAACACCATATATTTT
TRBD1 NA TRBJ2-1 TRBV11-3 CASSRGGSSSYNEQFF TGTGCCAGCAGCCGAGGGGGCTCCAGCTCCTACAATGAGCAGTTCTTC
NA few TRBJ2-1 TRBV6-1 CASSDRDLKFF TGTGCCAGCAGTGACCGGGATCTAAAGTTCTTC
NA few TRBJ1-2 TRBV3-1/TRBV3-2 CASSPNTHGQYGYTF TGTGCCAGCAGCCCAAACACACATGGACAGTATGGCTACACCTTC
NA NA TRBJ2-1 TRBV12-3/TRBV12-4 CASSFFDEQFF TGTGCCAGCAGTTTTTTCGATGAGCAGTTCTTC
NA NA TRBJ1-4 TRBV29-1 CSVEVPPTNEKLFF TGCAGCGTTGAAGTTCCACCAACTAATGAAAAACTGTTTTTT
NA NA TRBJ2-7 TRBV13 CASSLLGWGSEQYF TGTGCCAGCAGCTTACTAGGGTGGGGTTCCGAGCAGTACTTC
NA NA TRBJ2-5 TRBV7-6 CASSPRGGGGGFGETQYF TGTGCCAGCAGCCCAAGGGGAGGCGGGGGCGGATTCGGGGAGACCCAGTACTTC
NA NA TRBJ2-5 TRBV7-8 CASSLDRTQETQYF TGTGCCAGCAGCTTAGACAGAACCCAAGAGACCCAGTACTTC
TRBD1 few TRBJ2-7 TRBV5-1 CASRGGDGYEQYF TGCGCCAGCCGAGGGGGCGACGGTTACGAGCAGTACTTC
TRBD1 once TRBJ1-4 TRBV5-1 CASSLGTANEKLFF TGCGCCAGCAGCTTAGGGACAGCCAATGAAAAACTGTTTTTT
NA NA TRBJ2-3 TRBV5-1 CASSLVGAGTDTQYF TGCGCCAGCAGCTTGGTGGGGGCTGGGACAGATACGCAGTATTTT
TRBD1 NA TRBJ2-2 TRBV29-1 CSLRQGNGELFF TGCAGCCTGAGACAGGGGAACGGGGAGCTGTTTTTT
NA once TRBJ2-1 TRBV12-3/TRBV12-4 CASSPGRLSEQFF TGTGCCAGCAGTCCGGGGAGGCTGAGCGAGCAGTTCTTC
NA once TRBJ2-7 TRBV7-2 CASSLGAPYEQYF TGTGCCAGCAGCTTAGGGGCCCCCTACGAGCAGTACTTC
NA NA TRBJ2-1 TRBV2 CASSDDREKRFF TGTGCCAGCAGCGATGACCGGGAAAAACGGTTCTTC
TRBD1 NA TRBJ1-1 TRBV15 CATSSRQGGAGVF TGTGCCACCAGCAGCAGACAGGGCGGTGCTGGGGTCTTT
TRBD1 few TRBJ2-1 TRBV25-1 CASSETRQGDSYNEQFF TGTGCCAGCAGTGAAACCAGACAGGGGGACTCCTACAATGAGCAGTTCTTC
TRBD2 NA TRBJ2-3 TRBV10-2 CASRLAGKDTQYF TGCGCCAGCAGACTAGCGGGGAAAGATACGCAGTATTTT
NA NA TRBJ2-7 TRBV11-2 CASSRIREQYF TGTGCCAGCAGCCGAATCCGCGAGCAGTACTTC
TRBD1 once TRBJ1-1 TRBV10-3 CAIRRGQDTEAFF TGTGCCATCAGGAGGGGGCAGGACACTGAAGCTTTCTTT
NA few TRBJ2-7 TRBV7-9 CASRNSKTFSYEQYF TGTGCCAGCAGGAACAGTAAGACCTTCTCCTACGAGCAGTACTTC
NA NA TRBJ1-5 TRBV5-1 CASSADTFSNQPQHF TGCGCCAGCAGCGCCGACACCTTTAGCAATCAGCCCCAGCATTTT
NA NA TRBJ2-1 TRBV3-1/TRBV3-2 CASSQLNNEQFF TGTGCCAGCAGCCAACTTAACAATGAGCAGTTCTTC
NA NA TRBJ1-6 TRBV3-1/TRBV3-2 CASSPRDINSPLHF TGTGCCAGCAGCCCCCGGGATATCAATTCACCCCTCCACTTT
NA NA TRBJ2-7 TRBV4-2 CASSQEGRGAAGEQYF TGTGCCAGCAGCCAAGAGGGCCGGGGCGCCGCGGGAGAGCAGTACTTC
TRBD1 few TRBJ1-3 TRBV3-1/TRBV3-2 CASSPPGQGLNTIYF TGTGCCAGCAGCCCTCCGGGACAGGGGTTAAACACCATATATTTT
NA NA TRBJ2-5 TRBV11-3 CASSMGRQETQYF TGTGCCAGCAGCATGGGACGGCAAGAGACCCAGTACTTC